The clone carrying this T cell receptor (beta chain) was seen a handful of times. The antigen remains undetermined. TCRdb processed the reads anew with MiXCR; each CDR3 protein has one entry. The table shows 700,000 to 900,000 distinct CDR3 sequences, with 25% to 35% occurring only once. The sample is drawn from a study of T cell repertoires in cytomegalovirus infection. Overall study context: As its CMV epitopes, the study selected recently identified HLA-C-restricted and well-studied HLA-B-restricted targets. CMV infection and matching HLA type were both indicated by public TCR beta signatures. Study findings and constraints: Public TCR beta family frequency separated CMV-and-HLA carriers, including in an independent cohort. Clonotype analysis showed dominance of the ex vivo response by HLA-C-restricted CMV-specific TCR beta clonotypes.

The V segment lost 6 bases and the J segment 4 bases; nucleotides outside the gene matches: 5. The CDR3 consists of 14 residues. Germline V CDR1 and CDR2: MNHNS, SASEGT. This specimen was cultured CD8+ T cells from PBMCs, taken from culture after CMV antigen stimulation. V usage is TRBV6-1 and J usage is TRBJ1-1; TRBD1 agrees at 10 bases. The receptor was isolated from a human donor in good health (CMV status not recorded). Some clones in this sample may be carry-over from other donors' samples. The CDR3 here is CASRLGQGFTEAFF. CDR3 in DNA: TGTGCCAGCAGATTGGGACAGGGGTTCACTGAAGCTTTCTTT.